These 21 T cell receptor beta chains were sequenced from one sample in a study of blood T cell repertoires in COVID-19 (dated by TCRdb to the early 2020s). The method behind the library was the immunoSEQ multiplex PCR assay. TCRdb carries this immuneACCESS record with in-frame sequences only. Its versions omit some clonotypes, under half of them owing to an unresolved V gene in the studies checked, with the rest unexplained. In this sample the table shows some 90,000 clones, approximately 86% of which occur a single time. The top ten clones comprise 0.95% to 1.5% of the sample. What was sequenced was peripheral blood. These TCRs come from a man older than 75 with active or convalescent COVID-19.

This sequence joins TRBV7-2 and TRBJ2-1; D remains unclear. V was pared by 5 bases and J by 0 bases, with 11 bases between. The CDR3 spans 15 residues. The germline V gene has CDR1 SGHTA and CDR2 FQGNSA. This chain's CDR3 is CASSLSVSSYNEQFF. CDR3 bases: TGTGCCAGCAGCCTGAGCGTTAGCTCCTACAATGAGCAGTTCTTC.

V and J are TRBV28 and TRBJ2-1, with 16 bases that match TRBD2. Per the germline V gene, CDR1 is MDHEN and CDR2 is SYDVKM. V dropped 5 bases and J dropped 8; count of bases not matched to a gene: 6. The CDR3 contains 16 residues. The CDR3 is CASSPGTSGRAHEQFF. CDR3 nucleotide sequence: TGTGCCAGCAGTCCGGGGACTAGCGGGAGGGCCCATGAGCAGTTCTTC. Looking up the rest from reference TRBV28 and TRBJ2-1 gives the full variable domain: DVKVTQSSRYLVKRTGEKVFLECVQDMDHENMFWYRQDPGLGLRLIYFSYDVKMKEKGDIPEGYSVSREKKERFSLILESASTNQTSMYLCASSPGTSGRAHEQFFGPGTRLTVL.

The CDR3 nucleotides are TGTGCCAGCAGCTCGTCAGAGACAGGGGTGGGTGCCGGGGAGCTGTTTTTT. Residues: CASSSSETGVGAGELFF. The rearrangement links TRBV7-9 to TRBJ2-2; TRBD1 aligns across 8 bases. This CDR3 is 17 amino acids long. CDR1 is SEHNR, CDR2 FQNEAQ, per germline (reference sequence). With 4 bases clipped from V and 6 bases from J, the junction kept 13 bases outside the gene matches.

The chain carries TRBV10-3 and TRBJ2-7; 9 bases are a match to TRBD1. V shed 0 bases, J shed 4 bases, and the junction held 4 bases outside the gene matches. The CDR3 spans 15 residues. CDR1 and CDR2 (germline): ENHRY, SYGVKD. The CDR3 region has the DNA TGTGCCATCAGTGAGTCTACAGGGGGCAATTACGAGCAGTACTTC. This sequence encodes CAISESTGGNYEQYF.

The CDR3 protein is CASSQGGRGRGSGNTIYF. The CDR3 bases are TGCGCCAGCAGCCAAGGTGGCAGAGGGAGGGGGTCTGGAAACACCATATATTTT. V is TRBV4-1 and J is TRBJ1-3, with a weak D call TRBD1 (6 bases). The germline V gene encodes CDR1 MGHRA and CDR2 YSYEKL. The V end was cut by 1 base, the J end by 1 base, with 17 bases between. This CDR3 is 18 amino acids long.

The chain combines TRBV9 with TRBJ1-1; weak D call: TRBD1 (5 bases). This CDR3 comprises 14 residues. Germline assignment: CDR1 SGDLS and CDR2 YYNGEE. Between the trimmed V and J ends, which lost 2 bases and 0 bases, there was a span of 8 bases. The CDR3 sequence: CASSVTAMNTEAFF. CDR3 coding DNA: TGTGCCAGCAGCGTGACAGCCATGAACACTGAAGCTTTCTTT.

The rearrangement uses TRBV28 and TRBJ2-2; TRBD2 aligns across 9 bases. The V segment lost 2 bases and the J segment 6 bases; nucleotides outside the gene matches: 7. Germline V gene sequence: CDR1 MDHEN, CDR2 SYDVKM. This CDR3 has 16 residues. DNA for the CDR3: TGTGCCAGCAGTTTAGGGGGAGCGGGAGGTGCCGGGGAGCTGTTTTTT. As protein: CASSLGGAGGAGELFF.

The chain joins TRBV27 to TRBJ2-7; a weak D match, TRBD1 (6 bases). Germline V CDR1 and CDR2: MNHEY, SMNVEV (reference sequence). The CDR3 runs 13 residues. V lost 6 bases and J 4 bases, leaving 13 bases between the germline ends. CDR3 residues: CASSLGAFYEQYF. The DNA of the CDR3 is TGTGCCAGCAGCTTGGGGGCATTTTACGAGCAGTACTTC.

The chain carries TRBV4-2 and TRBJ2-7; 9 bases agree with TRBD1. J gave up 1 base and V 2 bases, and 9 bases lay outside the gene matches. This CDR3 has 17 amino acids. Per the germline V gene, CDR1 is LGHNA and CDR2 is YNFKEQ. In DNA, the CDR3 is TGTGCCAGCAGCCAACAGACTACAGGGGGCGCATCCTACGAGCAGTACTTC. The encoded protein is CASSQQTTGGASYEQYF.

The chain is built from TRBV7-2 and TRBJ2-2; 11 bases agree with TRBD1. Germline loops: CDR1 SGHTA, CDR2 FQGNSA. The CDR3 contains 15 residues. V trimming: 6 bases; J trimming: 5 bases; junction bases outside the gene matches: 5. CDR3 DNA sequence: TGTGCCAGCAGTCTGGACAGGGGGCCAACCGGGGAGCTGTTTTTT. Amino acids: CASSLDRGPTGELFF.

This clone was seen a few times. This chain links TRBV7-3 with TRBJ2-7; 8 positions agree with TRBD2. Germline CDR1 reads SGHTA; CDR2 reads FQGTGA. J gave up 3 bases and V 3 bases, and 10 bases lay outside the gene matches. The CDR3 consists of 16 residues. CDR3 sequence (DNA): TGTGCCAGCAGCTTCGCAGGAGCGGGAGACAACTACGAGCAGTACTTC. Its translation is CASSFAGAGDNYEQYF.

This clone has a handful of counts. The genes are TRBV2 and TRBJ2-7; TRBD2 might be the D (7 bases). V shed 4 bases and J shed 0 bases, with 13 bases lying between them. The length of the CDR3 is 15 residues. The V gene's germline CDR1 is SNHLY and CDR2 FYNNEI. The CDR3 is CASSGGRDNSYEQYF. CDR3 DNA: TGTGCCAGCAGTGGGGGGAGGGACAACTCCTACGAGCAGTACTTC.

J is TRBJ1-5 and V is TRBV6-1, with D perhaps matching TRBD1 (5 bases). From germline, CDR1 is MNHNS and CDR2 SASEGT. The CDR3 covers 17 residues. V was clipped by 4 bases and J by 0 bases, with 16 bases between them. The chain's CDR3 is CASSGKGGGDSNQPQHF. The CDR3 DNA sequence: TGTGCCAGCAGTGGGAAGGGCGGAGGGGATAGCAATCAGCCCCAGCATTTT.

The J gene is TRBJ2-1, the V gene TRBV5-1; possibly TRBD1 for D (6 bases). Germline V gene lookup returns CDR1 SGHRS and CDR2 YFSETQ. This CDR3 contains 15 residues. Trimming pared 4 bases from V and 0 bases from J, leaving 11 bases between. The DNA for the CDR3 is TGCGCCAGCAGCATCGGACAGTCCTCCTACAATGAGCAGTTCTTC. It specifies CASSIGQSSYNEQFF.

This CDR3 is CAISPTENTEAFF. CDR3 DNA sequence: TGTGCCATCAGCCCTACAGAGAACACTGAAGCTTTCTTT. This chain connects TRBV10-3 to TRBJ1-1; D uncertain. There are 13 residues in the CDR3. CDR1 and CDR2 (germline): ENHRY, SYGVKD. The V end was cut by 6 bases, the J end by 1 base, with 9 bases between.

This chain links TRBV6-2 or TRBV6-3 with TRBJ1-2, with TRBD1 identical over 7 bases. The CDR3 length is 14 residues. Germline V gives CDR1 MNHEY, CDR2 SVGEGT. J lost 1 base, V lost 6 bases, and 5 bases had no gene match. CDR3 loop: CASSRDSLNYGYTF. For the CDR3, the DNA is TGTGCCAGCAGCAGGGACAGCCTTAACTATGGCTACACCTTC.

The CDR3 here is CASSSLTGGLGNQPQHF. CDR3 nucleotides: TGTGCCAGCAGTTCCCTCACAGGGGGTTTGGGCAATCAGCCCCAGCATTTT. The chain carries TRBV28 and TRBJ1-5, with 8 bases fitting TRBD1. The germline gives CDR1 MDHEN, CDR2 SYDVKM. The CDR3 loop spans 17 amino acids. Trimming at V came to 4 bases and at J to 2 bases, leaving 10 bases not matched to a gene.

V is TRBV25-1 and J is TRBJ2-2, with TRBD2 matching over 9 bases. CDR1 and CDR2 (germline): MGHDK, SYGVNS. Germline trimming cut 3 bases from V and 3 bases from J; bases unmatched to any gene: 8. The CDR3 loop spans 17 amino acids. CDR3 residues: CASSDGRSGRYTGELFF. The CDR3 nucleotides are TGTGCCAGCAGTGACGGCCGGAGCGGGAGGTACACCGGGGAGCTGTTTTTT.

The chain joins TRBV7-2 to TRBJ1-1, with 7 bases matching TRBD1. Germline-derived CDR1 and CDR2 are SGHTA and FQGNSA. J was trimmed by 11 bases and V by 1 base; bases with no gene match: 4. The CDR3 is 12 amino acids. The CDR3 DNA reads TGTGCCAGCAGCTTAGAGACAGGGTTCGCTTTCTTT. This codes for CASSLETGFAFF.

CDR3 region: CASSFRGRGETQYF. DNA for the CDR3: TGTGCCAGCAGCTTTAGGGGGAGGGGAGAGACCCAGTACTTC. The chain has TRBV5-8 and TRBJ2-5; D possibly corresponds to TRBD2 (7 bases). Germline loops: CDR1 SGHTS, CDR2 YDEGEE. The V gene lost 2 bases and the J gene lost 4 bases, with 12 bases spanning the gap. This CDR3 comprises 14 residues. The variable domain in full, completed from reference TRBV5-8 and TRBJ2-5, reads EAGVTQSPTHLIKTRGQQATLRCSPISGHTSVYWYQQALGLGLQFLLWYDEGEERNRGNFPPRFSGRQFPNYSSELNVNALELEDSALYLCASSFRGRGETQYFGPGTRLLVL.

The chain employs TRBV4-1 and TRBJ2-1, with 7 bases that match TRBD1. This CDR3 spans 14 amino acids. Germline values: CDR1 MGHRA, CDR2 YSYEKL. Trimming at V came to 0 bases and at J to 7 bases, leaving 3 bases not matched to a gene. CDR3 coding DNA: TGCGCCAGCAGCCAAGACACAGGGGAAAATGAGCAGTTCTTC. It specifies CASSQDTGENEQFF.